These 12 T cell receptor beta chains were sequenced from one sample in a study of graft-versus-host responses after intestinal transplantation. Their antigen targets remain unknown. Data came from immunoSEQ multiplex PCR; TCRdb stores just in-frame clones and leaves some out. Found here are about 59,000 clones, roughly 93% of them singletons; the top ten hold 0.38%. The source was unstimulated CD4+ T cells sorted from spleen or lymph node cells, collected before transplant. The source of these receptors is a human donor who was the organ donor for an intestinal transplant.

The chain is built from TRBV4-1 and TRBJ2-2; D remains unclear. The CDR3 has 18 residues. CDR1 and CDR2 from the germline V gene are MGHRA and YSYEKL. Trimming left V 3 bases short and J 3 bases short, with 20 bases between. The CDR3: CASSQLRIATRDTGELFF. In DNA, the CDR3 is TGCGCCAGCAGCCAGTTACGAATTGCCACCCGGGACACCGGGGAGCTGTTTTTT.

The chain is built from TRBV5-1 and TRBJ1-2, with 10 bases fitting TRBD1. CDR1 is SGHRS and CDR2 is YFSETQ in the germline V gene. The junction had 6 bases not matched to a gene; V was cut back by 4 bases and J by 6 bases. CDR3 size: 14 residues. The CDR3 nucleotides are TGCGCCAGCAGCACCCGGGACAGGGGAAATGGCTACACCTTC. Residues: CASSTRDRGNGYTF.

The rearrangement joins TRBV6-5 to TRBJ1-6, with TRBD1 as a possible D gene (6 bases). This CDR3 is built from 15 residues. The V end lost 6 bases, the J end lost 7 bases, and 16 bases lay between the germline ends. Per germline, CDR1 MNHEY and CDR2 SVGAGI. The CDR3 reads CASRFYRDSNSPLHF. The DNA for the CDR3 is TGTGCCAGCAGGTTCTACAGGGATTCGAATTCACCCCTCCACTTT.

The CDR3 nucleotides are TGTGCCAGCAGCCTGGCCCCCTTGGAGACCCAGTACTTC. Encoded protein: CASSLAPLETQYF. The chain carries TRBV5-4 and TRBJ2-5, with no clear D. Germline V gene lookup returns CDR1 SGHNT and CDR2 YYREEE (reference sequence). Trimming removed 4 bases at V and 5 bases at J, with 12 bases between. This CDR3 contains 13 residues.

This rearrangement joins TRBV7-8 to TRBJ2-5, with 7 positions matching TRBD1. CDR3 length: 16 amino acids. V was pared by 5 bases and J by 1 base, with 10 bases of the junction left unmatched. The germline V gene has CDR1 SGHVS and CDR2 FQNEAQ. CDR3 region: CASSLRTGPLQETQYF. The CDR3 DNA is TGTGCCAGCAGCCTCCGGACAGGACCTCTCCAAGAGACCCAGTACTTC.

The chain links TRBV6-1 to TRBJ1-2; D might be TRBD1 (5 bases). The CDR3 consists of 15 residues. Germline CDR1 reads MNHNS; CDR2 reads SASEGT. V was pared by 4 bases and J by 8 bases, with 20 bases between. The CDR3 region has the DNA TGTGCCAGCAGTGCCGGGGCCAAAGGAGGAATCGGCTACACCTTC. This encodes CASSAGAKGGIGYTF.

The gene calls are TRBV11-2 and TRBJ1-4, with D maybe TRBD1 (5 bases). From germline, CDR1 is SGHAT and CDR2 FQNNGV. V lost 2 bases and J lost 2, with 9 bases in between. The CDR3 loop spans 15 amino acids. Here the CDR3 reads CASSLMRGTNEKLFF. The CDR3 bases are TGTGCCAGCAGCTTAATGCGGGGGACTAATGAAAAACTGTTTTTT.

The J gene is TRBJ1-2, the V gene TRBV4-2; no clear D. Trimming took 2 bases from V and 6 from J, leaving 13 bases between them. CDR1 and CDR2 (germline): LGHNA, YNFKEQ. The CDR3 sequence is 14 residues long. CDR3 coding DNA: TGTGCCAGCAGCCAAAAGGCCAGGCCTCATGGCTACACCTTC. Encoded protein: CASSQKARPHGYTF.

This chain joins TRBV6-5 and TRBJ2-4; TRBD2 matches at 10 bases. V shed 6 bases, J shed 5 bases, and the junction held 7 bases outside the gene matches. This CDR3 comprises 15 residues. In germline, CDR1 is MNHEY, CDR2 SVGAGI. The CDR3 loop is CASSPERGGQNIQYF. In DNA form, the CDR3 reads TGTGCCAGCAGCCCCGAGCGGGGGGGCCAAAACATTCAGTACTTC.

Of note for this clone: The junction departs from the called germline gene at one end, perhaps through a read error. The chain uses TRBV7-7 and TRBJ2-5; D unclear. The CDR3 is 14 residues long. Germline V gene data show CDR1 as SSHAT and CDR2 as FNYEAQ (reference sequence). The CDR3 bases are TGTGCTAGCAGCTTAGGCGCCGCCCAAGAGACCCAGTACTTC. Translating gives CASSLGAAQETQYF. The variable domain in full, completed from reference TRBV7-7 and TRBJ2-5, reads GAGVSQSPRYKVTKRGQDVTLRCDPISSHATLYWYQQALGQGPEFLTYFNYEAQPDKSGLPSDRFSAERPEGSISTLTIQRTEQRDSAMYRCASSLGAAQETQYFGPGTRLLVL.

The V and J genes are TRBV7-2 and TRBJ1-3; the D is unclear. The germline CDR1 and CDR2 sequences are SGHTA and FQGNSA. CDR3 length: 14 residues. V dropped 1 base and J dropped 0 bases, with 4 bases sitting between them. In DNA, the CDR3 is TGTGCCAGCAGCTTAGAGGTCTCTGGAAACACCATATATTTT. It is translated as CASSLEVSGNTIYF.

The CDR3 reads CASSARGLAGLETQYF. The CDR3, as DNA: TGTGCCAGCAGTGCCAGGGGGCTAGCGGGGTTAGAGACCCAGTACTTC. The rearrangement uses TRBV25-1 and TRBJ2-5; D possibly corresponds to TRBD2 (9 bases). With 4 bases removed from V and 4 bases from J, the gap between germline ends came to 19 bases. Germline V lookup: CDR1 MGHDK, CDR2 SYGVNS. CDR3 length: 16 residues.